The clone carrying this T cell receptor (beta chain) has just one count. Both 60 Vbeta primers and 13 Jbeta primers went into the PCR. Only in-frame clones appear in the TCRdb table, and some are missing; sequencing was by immunoSEQ multiplex PCR. Altogether more than 95,000 clones are present, 65% being singletons, with the ten largest covering roughly 9%. This CDR3 spans 12 amino acids. Looked up from germline, CDR1 is GTSNPN and CDR2 is SVGIG (reference sequence). V was pared by 5 bases and J by 3 bases, with 11 bases between. The data are from a study of cytomegalovirus exposure and HLA in healthy donors.

The V call is TRBV30, the J call TRBJ2-7; a possible D gene is TRBD2 (5 bases). The TCR sequence derives from a woman in her 40s in good health and CMV-seropositive. Sequenced material: PBMCs. This CDR3 reads CAWGSTIYEQYF. As DNA, the CDR3 is TGTGCCTGGGGTTCGACTATCTACGAGCAGTACTTC.